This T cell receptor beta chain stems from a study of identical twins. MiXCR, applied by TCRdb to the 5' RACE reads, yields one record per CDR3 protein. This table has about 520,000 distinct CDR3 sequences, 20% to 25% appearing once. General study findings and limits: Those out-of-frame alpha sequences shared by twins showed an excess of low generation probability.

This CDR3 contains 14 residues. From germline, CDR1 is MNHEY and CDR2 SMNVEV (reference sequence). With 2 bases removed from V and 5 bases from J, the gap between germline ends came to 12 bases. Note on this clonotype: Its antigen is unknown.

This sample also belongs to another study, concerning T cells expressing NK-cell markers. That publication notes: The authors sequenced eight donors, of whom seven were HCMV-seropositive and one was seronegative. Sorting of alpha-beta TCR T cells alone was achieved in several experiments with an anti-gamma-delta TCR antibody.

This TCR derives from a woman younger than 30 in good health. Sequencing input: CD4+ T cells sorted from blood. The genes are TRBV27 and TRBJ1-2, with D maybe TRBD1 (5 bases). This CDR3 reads CASSLKTEVYGYTF. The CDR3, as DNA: TGTGCCAGCAGTTTAAAGACAGAGGTGTATGGCTACACCTTC.